Each of the 25 T cell receptor beta chains below was sequenced from the same sample in a study of human T cells and chemical hapten exposure. The authors extracted total RNA from unfractionated whole blood. Separate cDNA molecules received unique molecular identifiers, which the library attached to them. TCRdb ran MiXCR on the reads and lists one entry per CDR3 protein. Of around 120,000 distinct CDR3 sequences in the sample, approximately 9% are singletons; the top ten hold 1.3% to 1.5%. Material for sequencing was whole blood. Receptors were obtained from a human donor in good health. Some clones in this sample may be carry-over from other donors' samples.

Note on this clonotype: One junction end does not reproduce the germline sequence, and a read error may be involved. The gene calls are TRBV6-6 and TRBJ1-1; the D gene is possibly TRBD1 (6 bases). The CDR3 contains 15 residues. The germline gives CDR1 MNHNY, CDR2 SVGAGI (reference sequence). The CDR3 is CASSEGDRYDTEALF. The CDR3 nucleotides are TGTGCCAGCAGTGAGGGAGACAGGTATGACACTGAAGCTCTCTTT.

This clonotype occurred many times. This chain connects TRBV29-1 to TRBJ2-7; 10 bases map to TRBD2. Germline V lookup: CDR1 SQVTM, CDR2 ANQGSEA. CDR3 length equals 14 residues. Unmatched junction bases numbered 6, after V lost 2 bases and J lost 5 bases. The CDR3 sequence is CSVEPGTSVDEQYF. As DNA, the CDR3 is TGCAGCGTTGAACCCGGGACTAGCGTAGACGAGCAGTACTTC.

A few counts support this clonotype. J is TRBJ1-5 and V is TRBV2; D perhaps matches TRBD1 (5 bases). The CDR3 has 13 residues. Germline CDR1 reads SNHLY; CDR2 reads FYNNEI. The V end lost 3 bases, the J end lost 5 bases, and 8 bases lay between the germline ends. For the CDR3, the DNA is TGTGCCAGCAGTGAGTCGGGGCATCAGCCCCAGCATTTT. Amino acid sequence: CASSESGHQPQHF.

This clonotype was seen only a few times. This chain links TRBV9 with TRBJ2-2; D not certain. Deletions cut 0 bases from V and 2 bases from J, with 14 bases between. There are 17 residues in the CDR3. The V gene's germline CDR1 is SGDLS and CDR2 YYNGEE. Here the CDR3 DNA reads TGTGCCAGCAGCGTAGCTCACCCAGACTTAAACACCGGGGAGCTGTTTTTT. Translated, it gives CASSVAHPDLNTGELFF.

V is TRBV29-1 and J is TRBJ2-7; D call uncertain. V was pared by 3 bases and J by 2 bases, with 8 bases between. Germline V lookup: CDR1 SQVTM, CDR2 ANQGSEA. CDR3 length: 12 amino acids. CDR3 in amino acids: CSVDTATYEQYF. The CDR3 nucleotides are TGCAGCGTTGACACGGCGACCTACGAGCAGTACTTC.

The genes are TRBV6-1 and TRBJ2-3, with D possibly matching TRBD1 (6 bases). CDR3 size: 14 residues. Trimming pared 6 bases from V and 0 bases from J, leaving 10 bases between. Germline-derived CDR1 and CDR2 are MNHNS and SASEGT. The CDR3 loop reads CASRPGHSTDTQYF. CDR3 coding DNA: TGTGCCAGCAGGCCGGGACATAGCACAGATACGCAGTATTTT.

This clonotype was picked up many times. J is TRBJ1-1 and V is TRBV2, with 7 bases identical to TRBD1. Per the germline V gene, CDR1 is SNHLY and CDR2 is FYNNEI. The CDR3 consists of 14 residues. The J segment lost 1 base and the V segment lost 7 bases, leaving 6 bases of the junction unmatched. DNA of the CDR3: TGTGCCAGCACCCCGGACAGGAAGAACACTGAAGCTTTCTTT. This codes for CASTPDRKNTEAFF. The full variable domain, with the rest looked up from reference TRBV2 and TRBJ1-1, is EPEVTQTPSHQVTQMGQEVILRCVPISNHLYFYWYRQILGQKVEFLVSFYNNEISEKSEIFDDQFSVERPDGSNFTLKIRSTKLEDSAMYFCASTPDRKNTEAFFGQGTRLTVV.

This clonotype was detected ten times or more. The rearrangement joins TRBV5-4 to TRBJ1-1; no reliable D call. This CDR3 region has 13 residues. V was trimmed by 5 bases and J by 7 bases, leaving 15 bases between them. CDR1 is SGHNT, CDR2 YYREEE, per germline (reference sequence). The CDR3 is CASSLSPQDEAFF. CDR3 coding DNA: TGTGCCAGCAGTTTGAGCCCGCAGGATGAAGCTTTCTTT. Filled out from reference TRBV5-4 and TRBJ1-1, the complete variable domain reads ETGVTQSPTHLIKTRGQQVTLRCSSQSGHNTVSWYQQALGQGPQFIFQYYREEENGRGNFPPRFSGLQFPNYSSELNVNALELDDSALYLCASSLSPQDEAFFGQGTRLTVV.

Ten or more counts support this clonotype. The gene calls are TRBV5-1 and TRBJ1-1, with no clear D. Germline V gene data show CDR1 as SGHRS and CDR2 as YFSETQ. The ends were cut back, 0 bases at V and 1 base at J, with 7 bases in the middle. The CDR3 loop spans 14 amino acids. Written as DNA, the CDR3 is TGCGCCAGCAGCTTGGATAGGCCGAACACTGAAGCTTTCTTT. Amino acids: CASSLDRPNTEAFF.

This chain links TRBV4-2 with TRBJ2-3; 12 bases match TRBD2. V shed 1 base, J shed 4 bases, and the junction held 6 bases outside the gene matches. This CDR3 is 17 amino acids long. CDR1 and CDR2 from the germline V gene are LGHNA and YNFKEQ. CDR3 amino acids: CASSQVSPSGRADTQYF. CDR3 bases: TGTGCCAGCAGCCAAGTCTCCCCTAGCGGGAGGGCAGATACGCAGTATTTT.

This clonotype appeared many times. J is TRBJ2-3 and V is TRBV5-1; 13 bases align to TRBD2. This CDR3 is 14 amino acids long. CDR1 is SGHRS, CDR2 YFSETQ, per germline. V was pared by 4 bases and J by 15 bases, with 11 bases of the junction left unmatched. Written as DNA, the CDR3 is TGCGCCAGCAGCGTCGGACTAGCGGGGGCGCAGGGATATTTT. Translated, it gives CASSVGLAGAQGYF.

There are many counts of this clonotype. The chain recombines TRBV6-2 or TRBV6-3 with TRBJ2-3; tentative D call: TRBD1 (6 bases). The ends were cut back, 4 bases at V and 4 bases at J, with 9 bases in the middle. The length of the CDR3 is 13 residues. The V gene's germline CDR1 is MNHEY and CDR2 SVGEGT. The CDR3 region has the DNA TGTGCCAGCAGTTCCCAGGGGTCAGATACGCAGTATTTT. It is translated as CASSSQGSDTQYF.

The gene calls are TRBV7-2 and TRBJ1-6; no reliable D call. This CDR3 is built from 18 residues. Germline assignment: CDR1 SGHTA and CDR2 FQGNSA. Trimming took off 1 base at V and 5 bases at J, with 18 bases between the two ends. CDR3 in DNA: TGTGCCAGCAGCTTAGAGGGAGCGAGGGCGGCTAATAATTCACCCCTCCACTTT. Its protein is CASSLEGARAANNSPLHF.

This clonotype has ten or more counts. The rearrangement links TRBV29-1 to TRBJ1-1; D gene ambiguous. Trimming removed 5 bases from V and 0 bases from J, with 10 bases in between. The CDR3 loop spans 13 amino acids. Per germline, CDR1 SQVTM and CDR2 ANQGSEA. DNA for the CDR3: TGCAGCGTTACTGTGACTCTGAACACTGAAGCTTTCTTT. Its translation: CSVTVTLNTEAFF.

The rearrangement links TRBV19 to TRBJ2-5; 8 bases fit TRBD1. The CDR3 runs 14 residues. The V segment lost 4 bases and the J segment 5 bases; nucleotides outside the gene matches: 6. The germline V gene has CDR1 LNHDA and CDR2 SQIVND (reference sequence). The CDR3 is CASSTKQGEETQYF. The CDR3 nucleotides read TGTGCCAGTAGTACCAAACAGGGGGAGGAGACCCAGTACTTC.

The DNA for the CDR3 is TGTGCCAGCAGCAGCGGCCGGATATCAGGAAGTCTCCAGTATTTT. Protein product: CASSSGRISGSLQYF. The chain carries TRBV7-8 and TRBJ2-3; D is possibly TRBD2 (5 bases). Germline loops: CDR1 SGHVS, CDR2 FQNEAQ. The CDR3 totals 15 residues. Trimming left V 5 bases short and J 12 bases short, with 24 bases between.

The table lists this clonotype with many counts. The chain carries TRBV29-1 and TRBJ1-5; TRBD1 matches 9 bases. V was pared by 6 bases and J by 5 bases, with 5 bases of the junction left unmatched. The CDR3 runs 13 residues. Germline V gene sequence: CDR1 SQVTM, CDR2 ANQGSEA. The chain's CDR3 is CSVLGQGDQPQHF. CDR3 bases: TGCAGCGTGTTGGGACAGGGTGATCAGCCCCAGCATTTT.

V and J are TRBV20-1 and TRBJ2-5; 14 nucleotides line up with TRBD2. Germline assignment: CDR1 DFQATT and CDR2 SNEGSKA (reference sequence). This CDR3 spans 16 amino acids. The V segment lost 6 bases and the J segment 3 bases; nucleotides outside the gene matches: 9. The CDR3 sequence is CSAFTTSGGVKETQYF. The DNA of the CDR3 is TGCAGTGCCTTTACGACTAGCGGGGGGGTTAAAGAGACCCAGTACTTC.

This chain joins TRBV5-5 and TRBJ2-7; 8 nucleotides align to TRBD1. Germline V gene data show CDR1 as SGHKS and CDR2 as YYEKEE (reference sequence). The V gene end was trimmed by 2 bases and the J gene end by 6 bases; junction bases not matched to a gene: 7. CDR3 length: 14 residues. CDR3 in amino acids: CASSFSDRVSEQYF. DNA of the CDR3: TGTGCCAGCAGCTTCTCGGACAGGGTCAGCGAGCAGTACTTC.

This clonotype was observed a few times. This sequence joins TRBV5-1 and TRBJ2-1; TRBD1 aligns across 9 bases. Looked up from germline, CDR1 is SGHRS and CDR2 is YFSETQ. The V and J ends lost 4 bases and 2 bases, in that order; junction bases with no gene match: 7. This CDR3 is 16 amino acids long. The chain's CDR3 is CASSTIYRGPYNEQFF. CDR3 nucleotide sequence: TGCGCCAGCAGCACCATCTACAGGGGGCCCTACAATGAGCAGTTCTTC.

The rearrangement uses TRBV7-2 and TRBJ1-6, with D possibly TRBD1 on 6 matching bases. This CDR3 has 15 amino acids. Trimming cost V 4 bases and J 7 bases, with 14 bases left between them. Germline values: CDR1 SGHTA, CDR2 FQGNSA. The CDR3 reads CASSSTNRENSPLHF. The CDR3 nucleotides are TGTGCCAGCAGCTCTACTAACAGGGAGAATTCACCCCTCCACTTT.

The chain combines TRBV18 with TRBJ2-7; D is perhaps TRBD1 (6 bases). Trimming took 3 bases from V and 6 from J, leaving 9 bases between them. The length of the CDR3 is 12 residues. Germline assignment: CDR1 KGHSH and CDR2 LQKENI. The CDR3 reads CASSPNRVEQYF. CDR3 DNA: TGTGCCAGCTCACCGAACAGGGTCGAGCAGTACTTC.

This clonotype has just a few counts. Here the CDR3 DNA reads TGTGCCATCAAAGCCCTAGCGGGAGGCAATGAGCAGTTCTTC. Residues: CAIKALAGGNEQFF. The rearrangement joins TRBV10-3 to TRBJ2-1, with 11 bases fitting TRBD2. Germline CDR1 reads ENHRY; CDR2 reads SYGVKD. Trimming removed 7 bases from V and 6 bases from J; junction bases left unmatched: 5. The CDR3 extends over 14 amino acids.

This chain joins TRBV4-2 and TRBJ2-1; D is ambiguous. From germline, CDR1 is LGHNA and CDR2 YNFKEQ. V lost 4 bases, J lost 2 bases, and 21 bases lay in between. CDR3 length equals 18 residues. This CDR3 reads CASSPKMGPARPYNEQFF. The DNA of the CDR3 is TGTGCCAGCAGCCCAAAAATGGGCCCCGCGAGGCCCTACAATGAGCAGTTCTTC.

A few counts support this clonotype. V and J are TRBV14 and TRBJ1-2; D is perhaps TRBD1 (5 bases). The CDR3 has 14 amino acids. V was pared by 4 bases and J by 7 bases, with 16 bases between. Germline V gene sequence: CDR1 SGHDN, CDR2 FVKESK. CDR3 in amino acids: CASSPQGGRRGYTF. The CDR3 bases are TGTGCCAGCAGCCCCCAGGGCGGGCGGCGTGGCTACACCTTC.